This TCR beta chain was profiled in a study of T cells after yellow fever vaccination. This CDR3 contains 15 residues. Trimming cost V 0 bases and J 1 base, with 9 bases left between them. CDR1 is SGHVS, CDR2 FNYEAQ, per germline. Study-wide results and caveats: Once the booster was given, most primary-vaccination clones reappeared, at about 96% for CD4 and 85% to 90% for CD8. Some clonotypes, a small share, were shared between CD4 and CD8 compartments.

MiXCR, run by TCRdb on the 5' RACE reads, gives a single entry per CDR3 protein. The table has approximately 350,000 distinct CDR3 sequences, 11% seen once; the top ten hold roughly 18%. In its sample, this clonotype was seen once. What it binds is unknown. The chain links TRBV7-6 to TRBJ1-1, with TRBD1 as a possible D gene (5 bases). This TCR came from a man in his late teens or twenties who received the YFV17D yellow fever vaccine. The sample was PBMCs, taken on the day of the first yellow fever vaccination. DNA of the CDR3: TGTGCCAGCAGCTTAGCGGGGGGGAGGAACACTGAAGCTTTCTTT. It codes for CASSLAGGRNTEAFF.